A selection of T cell receptor beta chains follows, all from one sample in a study of beta chain features in type 1 diabetes. This table comes from immunoSEQ multiplex PCR, and its TCRdb copy is limited to in-frame clones, with some not included. This sample has under 400,000 clones; around 13% occur once, and the top ten carry more than 6.5%. Material: central memory CD4+ T cells from blood. These receptors all come from a man aged 25-45 years in good health. CDR3s include the opening cysteine and the closing phenylalanine or tryptophan. The D gene is left open where the match is weak. A clone size is listed for some rows: how often the clone was seen (once, few, many), or a class if it is expanded.

>TRBV19|TRBJ1-5|-|-
TGTGCCAGTAGTCCTCAGTCCTGGCAGCCCCAGCATTTT
CASSPQSWQPQHF
>TRBV5-4|TRBJ1-2|-|-
TGTGCCAGCGTGCAGGCATCTTTTGGCTATGGCTACACCTTC
CASVQASFGYGYTF
>TRBV2|TRBJ2-7|TRBD2|many
TGTGCCAGCAGGGAGACTAGCCCCGGCGAGCAGTACTTC
CASRETSPGEQYF
>TRBV6-5|TRBJ1-3|TRBD1|many
TGTGCCAGCAGGAGGACAGGAACTTCTGGAAACACCATATATTTT
CASRRTGTSGNTIYF
>TRBV2|TRBJ2-3|-|-
TGTGCCAGCCACCGGGGGCTCGCAGATACGCAGTATTTT
CASHRGLADTQYF
>TRBV29-1|TRBJ1-1|TRBD1|few
TGCAGCGGGACCGGGACAGGGGCTATCGAGAACACTGAAGCTTTCTTT
CSGTGTGAIENTEAFF
>TRBV6-5|TRBJ1-2|-|-
TGTGCCAGCAGTGAGACTAGGGCCTATGGCTACACCTTC
CASSETRAYGYTF
>TRBV7-6|TRBJ2-2|TRBD2|once
TGTGCCAGCAGCCCCCGAGGCAGCGGGAGGCTGAGCGGGGAGCTGTTTTTT
CASSPRGSGRLSGELFF
>TRBV11-2|TRBJ1-1|-|-
TGTGCCAGCAGCTTAGATCCTGGGAACACTGAAGCTTTCTTT
CASSLDPGNTEAFF
>TRBV7-2|TRBJ1-1|TRBD1|-
TGTGCCAGCAGCAAATTTACAGGGGGTTCCACTGAAGCTTTCTTT
CASSKFTGGSTEAFF
>TRBV4-3|TRBJ2-3|-|-
TGCGCCAGCAGCCCGGGTGGGGCGGCAGATACGCAGTATTTT
CASSPGGAADTQYF
>TRBV5-1|TRBJ2-7|-|few
TGCGCCAGCAGCTTGGGGGAAGGGACCCCTTGGGGCGAGCAGTACTTC
CASSLGEGTPWGEQYF
>TRBV7-2|TRBJ2-3|-|few
TGTGCCAGCAGCTTAAGATCCAGAGCAGATACGCAGTATTTT
CASSLRSRADTQYF
>TRBV28|TRBJ2-7|-|-
TGTGCCAGCCAAAAGAGGACGGAGCAGTACTTC
CASQKRTEQYF
>TRBV5-5|TRBJ2-1|TRBD2|-
TGTGCCAGCAGCGTGATAGCGGGAGGAGCCTACAATGAGCAGTTCTTC
CASSVIAGGAYNEQFF
>TRBV19|TRBJ1-6|-|-
TGTGCCAGTAGTCGATCAGGGAACCCACAGGCGGATTCACCCCTCCACTTT
CASSRSGNPQADSPLHF
>TRBV5-6|TRBJ2-5|-|-
TGTGCCAGCAGCTTGGATAAACGTGTGGAGACCCAGTACTTC
CASSLDKRVETQYF
>TRBV4-2|TRBJ2-3|TRBD2|-
TGTGCCAGCAGTCGTAGCGGGGGGAGAGGTACAGATACGCAGTATTTT
CASSRSGGRGTDTQYF
>TRBV10-2|TRBJ2-6|-|few
TGCGCCAGCAGTGATCCGGCCCCAATCGTCCTGACTTTC
CASSDPAPIVLTF
>TRBV19|TRBJ2-2|-|-
TGTGCCAGTAGTTTCCAGACTAATCGGGGCTCCACCGGGGAGCTGTTTTTT
CASSFQTNRGSTGELFF
>TRBV7-2|TRBJ2-7|-|-
TGTGCCAGCAGCCATAAATACGAGCAGTACTTC
CASSHKYEQYF
>TRBV7-9|TRBJ2-1|-|many
TGTGCCAGCAGCACTAACCGCAGGACGGATCATTTCTCCTACAATGAGCAGTTCTTC
CASSTNRRTDHFSYNEQFF